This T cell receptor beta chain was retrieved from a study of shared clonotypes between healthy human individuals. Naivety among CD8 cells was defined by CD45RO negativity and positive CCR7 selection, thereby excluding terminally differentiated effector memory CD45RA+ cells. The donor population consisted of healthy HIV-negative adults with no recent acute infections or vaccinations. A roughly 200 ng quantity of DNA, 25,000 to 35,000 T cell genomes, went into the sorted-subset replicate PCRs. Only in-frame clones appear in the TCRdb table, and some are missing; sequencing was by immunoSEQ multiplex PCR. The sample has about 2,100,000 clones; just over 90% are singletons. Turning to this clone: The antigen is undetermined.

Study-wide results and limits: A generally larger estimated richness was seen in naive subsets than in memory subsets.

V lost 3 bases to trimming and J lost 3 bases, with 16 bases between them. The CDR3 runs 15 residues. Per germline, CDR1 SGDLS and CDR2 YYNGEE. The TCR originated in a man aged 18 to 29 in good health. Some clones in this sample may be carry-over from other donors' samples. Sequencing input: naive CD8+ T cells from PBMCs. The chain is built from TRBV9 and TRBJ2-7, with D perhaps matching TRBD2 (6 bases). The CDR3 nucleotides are TGTGCCAGCAGCGCGACGGGAGAACCCCACTACGAGCAGTACTTC. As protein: CASSATGEPHYEQYF.